This T cell receptor (beta chain) was recovered during a study of blood T cell repertoires in COVID-19. V was clipped by 4 bases and J by 5 bases, with 18 bases between them. Germline CDR1 and CDR2: SGHTA and FQGNSA. CDR3 length: 16 residues. Only in-frame clones appear in the TCRdb table, and some are missing; sequencing was by immunoSEQ multiplex PCR. The sample has 250,000 to 400,000 clones; around 87% are singletons. J is TRBJ2-1 and V is TRBV7-2; possibly TRBD2 for D (6 bases). Material for sequencing was peripheral blood. This sequence was found in a man aged 45-65 years with active or convalescent COVID-19. The CDR3: CASSSGRLAFHNEQFF. CDR3 nucleotide sequence: TGTGCCAGCAGCTCGGGGCGGCTAGCGTTCCACAATGAGCAGTTCTTC.